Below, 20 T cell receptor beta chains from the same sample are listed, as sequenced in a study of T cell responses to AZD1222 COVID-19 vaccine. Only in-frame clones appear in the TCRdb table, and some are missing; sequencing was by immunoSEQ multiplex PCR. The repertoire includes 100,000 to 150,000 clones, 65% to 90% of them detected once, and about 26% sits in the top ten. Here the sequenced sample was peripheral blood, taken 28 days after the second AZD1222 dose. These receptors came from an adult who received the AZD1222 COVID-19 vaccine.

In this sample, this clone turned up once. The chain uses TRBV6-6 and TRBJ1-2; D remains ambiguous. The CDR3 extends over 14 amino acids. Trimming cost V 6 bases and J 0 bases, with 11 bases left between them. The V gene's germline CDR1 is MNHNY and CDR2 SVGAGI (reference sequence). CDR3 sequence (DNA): TGTGCCAGCAGCTCGGCTACTCCTAACTATGGCTACACCTTC. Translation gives CASSSATPNYGYTF.

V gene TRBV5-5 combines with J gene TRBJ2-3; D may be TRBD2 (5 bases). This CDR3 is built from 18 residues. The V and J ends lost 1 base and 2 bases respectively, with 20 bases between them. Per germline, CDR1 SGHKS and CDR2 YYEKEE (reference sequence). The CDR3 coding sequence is TGTGCCAGCAGCTTGAGGCTTGCCGGGATTGGGCCCACAGATACGCAGTATTTT. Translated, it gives CASSLRLAGIGPTDTQYF. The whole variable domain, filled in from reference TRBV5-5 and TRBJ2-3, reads DAGVTQSPTHLIKTRGQQVTLRCSPISGHKSVSWYQQVLGQGPQFIFQYYEKEERGRGNFPDRFSARQFPNYSSELNVNALLLGDSALYLCASSLRLAGIGPTDTQYFGPGTRLTVL.

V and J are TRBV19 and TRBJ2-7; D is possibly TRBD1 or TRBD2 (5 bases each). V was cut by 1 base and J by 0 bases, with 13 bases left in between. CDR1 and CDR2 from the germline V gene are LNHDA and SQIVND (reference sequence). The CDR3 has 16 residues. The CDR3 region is CASSIVGKGSSYEQYF. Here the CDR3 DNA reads TGTGCCAGTAGTATAGTGGGGAAGGGGAGCTCCTACGAGCAGTACTTC. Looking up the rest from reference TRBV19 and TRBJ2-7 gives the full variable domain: DGGITQSPKYLFRKEGQNVTLSCEQNLNHDAMYWYRQDPGQGLRLIYYSQIVNDFQKGDIAEGYSVSREKKESFPLTVTSAQKNPTAFYLCASSIVGKGSSYEQYFGPGTRLTVT.

Here the CDR3 DNA reads TGTGCCAGCTCACCACGACGGCAGGGGAGCACTGAAGCTTTCTTT. Its protein is CASSPRRQGSTEAFF. The chain carries TRBV18 and TRBJ1-1; weak D call: TRBD1 (6 bases). Germline CDR1 KGHSH, CDR2 LQKENI. There are 15 residues in the CDR3. V shed 1 base and J shed 4 bases, with 13 bases lying between them.

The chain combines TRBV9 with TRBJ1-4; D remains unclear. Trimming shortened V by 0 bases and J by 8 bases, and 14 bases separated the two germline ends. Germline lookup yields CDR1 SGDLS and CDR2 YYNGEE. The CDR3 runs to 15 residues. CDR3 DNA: TGTGCCAGCAGCGTAGCTGGGCAGGTGAGAGAAAAACTGTTTTTT. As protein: CASSVAGQVREKLFF.

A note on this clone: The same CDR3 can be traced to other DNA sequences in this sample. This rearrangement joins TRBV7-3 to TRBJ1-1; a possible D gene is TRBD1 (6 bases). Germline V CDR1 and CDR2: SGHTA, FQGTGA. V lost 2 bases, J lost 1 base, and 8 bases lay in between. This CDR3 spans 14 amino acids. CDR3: CASSLLGGNTEAFF. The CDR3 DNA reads TGTGCCAGCAGCTTATTAGGGGGGAACACTGAAGCTTTCTTT.

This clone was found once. The chain's CDR3 is CASSQDPDGWADGYTF. CDR3 DNA sequence: TGTGCCAGCAGCCAAGATCCGGATGGCTGGGCTGATGGCTACACCTTC. The chain links TRBV4-2 to TRBJ1-2; D ambiguous. The CDR3 runs to 16 residues. The germline V and J ends were trimmed by 0 bases and 6 bases, with 17 bases remaining between them. Germline CDR1 reads LGHNA; CDR2 reads YNFKEQ.

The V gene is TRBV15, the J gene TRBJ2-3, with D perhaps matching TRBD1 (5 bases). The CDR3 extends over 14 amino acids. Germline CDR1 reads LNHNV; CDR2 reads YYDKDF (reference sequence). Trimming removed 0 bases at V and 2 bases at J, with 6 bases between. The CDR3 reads CATSRDGATDTQYF. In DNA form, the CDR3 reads TGTGCCACCAGCAGAGATGGGGCCACAGATACGCAGTATTTT. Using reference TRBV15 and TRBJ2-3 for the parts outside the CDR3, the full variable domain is DAMVIQNPRYQVTQFGKPVTLSCSQTLNHNVMYWYQQKSSQAPKLLFHYYDKDFNNEADTPDNFQSRRPNTSFCFLDIRSPGLGDTAMYLCATSRDGATDTQYFGPGTRLTVL.

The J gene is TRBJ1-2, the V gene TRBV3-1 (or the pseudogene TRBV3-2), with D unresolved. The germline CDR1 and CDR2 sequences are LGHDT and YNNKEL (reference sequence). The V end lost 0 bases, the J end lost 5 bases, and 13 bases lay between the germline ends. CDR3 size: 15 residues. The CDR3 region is CASSQEGNPLYGYTF. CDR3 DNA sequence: TGTGCCAGCAGCCAAGAAGGAAATCCTTTATATGGCTACACCTTC.

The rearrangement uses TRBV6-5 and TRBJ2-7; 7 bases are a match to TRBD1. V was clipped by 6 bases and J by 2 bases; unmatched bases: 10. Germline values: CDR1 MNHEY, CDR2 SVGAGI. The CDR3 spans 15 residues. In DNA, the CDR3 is TGTGCCAGCAGGGACCCCGGGACAGCAACCTACGAGCAGTACTTC. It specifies CASRDPGTATYEQYF.

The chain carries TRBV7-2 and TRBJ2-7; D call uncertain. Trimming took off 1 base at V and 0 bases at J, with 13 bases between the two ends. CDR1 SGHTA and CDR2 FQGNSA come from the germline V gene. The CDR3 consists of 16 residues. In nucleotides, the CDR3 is TGTGCCAGCAGCTTAGGACCGGGTCTCTACTCCTACGAGCAGTACTTC. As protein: CASSLGPGLYSYEQYF. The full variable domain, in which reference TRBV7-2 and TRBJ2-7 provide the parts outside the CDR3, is GAGVSQSPSNKVTEKGKDVELRCDPISGHTALYWYRQSLGQGLEFLIYFQGNSAPDKSGLPSDRFSAERTGGSVSTLTIQRTQQEDSAVYLCASSLGPGLYSYEQYFGPGTRLTVT.

For the CDR3, the DNA is TGTGCCAGCAGCCCCGGGACTAGCGGGGGAATCCGTGGTACGCAGTATTTT. Protein product: CASSPGTSGGIRGTQYF. The chain employs TRBV3-1 (or the pseudogene TRBV3-2) and TRBJ2-3; 14 bases map to TRBD2. V dropped 4 bases and J dropped 8; count of bases not matched to a gene: 11. Per germline, CDR1 LGHDT and CDR2 YNNKEL (reference sequence). The CDR3 spans 17 residues.

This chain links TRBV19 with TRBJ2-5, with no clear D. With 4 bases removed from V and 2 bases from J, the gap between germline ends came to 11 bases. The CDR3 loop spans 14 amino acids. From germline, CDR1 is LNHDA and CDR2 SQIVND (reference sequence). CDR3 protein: CASSRTVNQETQYF. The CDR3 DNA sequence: TGTGCCAGTAGTAGGACGGTGAATCAAGAGACCCAGTACTTC.

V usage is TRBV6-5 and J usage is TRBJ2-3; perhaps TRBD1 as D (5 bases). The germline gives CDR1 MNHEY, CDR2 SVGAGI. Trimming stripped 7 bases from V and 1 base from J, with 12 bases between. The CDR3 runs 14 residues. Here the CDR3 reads CASTAGKRTDTQYF. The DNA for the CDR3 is TGTGCCAGCACTGCAGGGAAACGCACAGATACGCAGTATTTT.

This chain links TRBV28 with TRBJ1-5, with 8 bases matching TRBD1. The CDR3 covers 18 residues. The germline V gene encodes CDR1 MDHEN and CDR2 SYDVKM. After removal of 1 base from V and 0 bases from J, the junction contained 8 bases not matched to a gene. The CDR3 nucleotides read TGTGCCAGCAGTTTATCCCCAGGGGGCGCCGGTAGCAATCAGCCCCAGCATTTT. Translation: CASSLSPGGAGSNQPQHF.

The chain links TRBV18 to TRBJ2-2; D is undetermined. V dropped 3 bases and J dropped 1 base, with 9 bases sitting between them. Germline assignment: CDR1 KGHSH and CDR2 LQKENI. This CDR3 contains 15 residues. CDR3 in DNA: TGTGCCAGCTCACCCCAGCAGGAGAACACCGGGGAGCTGTTTTTT. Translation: CASSPQQENTGELFF.

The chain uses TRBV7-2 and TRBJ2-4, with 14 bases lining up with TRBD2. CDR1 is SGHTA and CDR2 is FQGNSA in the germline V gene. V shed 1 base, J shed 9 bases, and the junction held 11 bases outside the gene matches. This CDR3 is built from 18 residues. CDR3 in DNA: TGTGCCAGCAGCTTAGTCGGGACTAGCGGGGGCCCAGGGGGCATTCAGTACTTC. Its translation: CASSLVGTSGGPGGIQYF. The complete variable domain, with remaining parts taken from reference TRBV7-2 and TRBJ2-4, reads GAGVSQSPSNKVTEKGKDVELRCDPISGHTALYWYRQSLGQGLEFLIYFQGNSAPDKSGLPSDRFSAERTGGSVSTLTIQRTQQEDSAVYLCASSLVGTSGGPGGIQYFGAGTRLSVL.

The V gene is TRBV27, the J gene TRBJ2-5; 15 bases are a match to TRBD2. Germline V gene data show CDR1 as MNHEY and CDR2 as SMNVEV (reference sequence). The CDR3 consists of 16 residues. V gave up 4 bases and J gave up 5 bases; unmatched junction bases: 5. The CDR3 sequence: CASSSSGTSGGETQYF. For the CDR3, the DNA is TGTGCCAGCAGTTCTTCCGGGACTAGCGGGGGGGAGACCCAGTACTTC.

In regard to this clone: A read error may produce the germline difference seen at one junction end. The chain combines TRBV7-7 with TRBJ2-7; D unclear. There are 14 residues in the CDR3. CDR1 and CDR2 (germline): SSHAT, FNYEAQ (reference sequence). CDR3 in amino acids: CASSFSIGHYEQYF. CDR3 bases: TGTGCTAGCAGCTTTAGTATAGGGCACTACGAGCAGTACTTC.

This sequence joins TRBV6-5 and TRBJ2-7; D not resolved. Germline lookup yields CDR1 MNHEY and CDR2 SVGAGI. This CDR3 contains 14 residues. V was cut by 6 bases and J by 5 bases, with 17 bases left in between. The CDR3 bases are TGTGCCAGCAGAGTCGTGGGATTGCTTGACGAGCAGTACTTC. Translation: CASRVVGLLDEQYF.